Shown below are 4 T cell receptor beta chains from a single sample sequenced in a study of human T cells and chemical hapten exposure. Time point: patch test 2, 6 weeks after DPC sensitization. Specified treatment: therapeutic diphenylcyclopropenone sensitization with weekly scalp DPC. Each CDR3 protein gets one entry after TCRdb re-called the RACE reads with MiXCR. Of some 81,000 distinct CDR3 sequences in the sample, roughly 12% were seen once. The sample in question was whole blood, obtained in connection with sensitization to the hapten diphenylcyclopropenone (DPC). These TCRs come from a man aged 18 to 30 with alopecia areata. Some clones in this sample may be carry-over from other donors' samples.

V and J are TRBV10-1 and TRBJ2-3; no definite D call. CDR1 and CDR2 (germline): WNHNN, SYGVQD (reference sequence). V lost 4 bases and J 2 bases, leaving 7 bases between the germline ends. The CDR3 loop spans 13 amino acids. The CDR3: CASSGYFTDTQYF. As DNA, the CDR3 is TGCGCCAGCAGTGGGTACTTCACAGATACGCAGTATTTT.

This clonotype has a count of ten or more. The rearrangement links TRBV5-1 to TRBJ1-6; the D is unclear. This CDR3 region has 14 residues. V was trimmed by 0 bases and J by 11 bases, leaving 12 bases between them. The germline V gene encodes CDR1 SGHRS and CDR2 YFSETQ. The CDR3 loop reads CASSLEGSLPPLHF. The CDR3 DNA follows: TGCGCCAGCAGCTTGGAAGGTTCTCTGCCACCCCTCCACTTT.

This clonotype came up a few times. The V call is TRBV10-3, the J call TRBJ2-5; TRBD1 aligns across 10 bases. Germline trimming cut 7 bases from V and 3 bases from J; bases unmatched to any gene: 8. The V gene's germline CDR1 is ENHRY and CDR2 SYGVKD. The CDR3 covers 15 residues. The CDR3 sequence is CAITRDRGGKETQYF. The CDR3 DNA reads TGTGCCATCACCAGGGACAGGGGCGGGAAAGAGACCCAGTACTTC.

This clonotype was found many times. This chain connects TRBV24-1 to TRBJ2-1; 8 bases agree with TRBD1. The length of the CDR3 is 17 residues. After removal of 3 bases from V and 0 bases from J, the junction contained 6 bases not matched to a gene. From germline, CDR1 is KGHDR and CDR2 SFDVKD. DNA of the CDR3: TGTGCCACCAGTGATACCGGACAGGGACACTCCTACAATGAGCAGTTCTTC. This sequence encodes CATSDTGQGHSYNEQFF.